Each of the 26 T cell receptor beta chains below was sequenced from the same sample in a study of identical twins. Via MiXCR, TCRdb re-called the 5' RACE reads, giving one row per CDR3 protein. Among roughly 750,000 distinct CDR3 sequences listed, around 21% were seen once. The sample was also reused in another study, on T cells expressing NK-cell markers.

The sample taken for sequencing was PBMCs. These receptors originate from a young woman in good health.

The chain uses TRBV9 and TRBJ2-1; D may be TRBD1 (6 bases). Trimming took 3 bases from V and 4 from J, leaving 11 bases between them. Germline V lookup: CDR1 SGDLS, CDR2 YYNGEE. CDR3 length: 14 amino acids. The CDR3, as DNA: TGTGCCAGCAGCGAAAAGGGGGATTACAATGAGCAGTTCTTC. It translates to CASSEKGDYNEQFF.

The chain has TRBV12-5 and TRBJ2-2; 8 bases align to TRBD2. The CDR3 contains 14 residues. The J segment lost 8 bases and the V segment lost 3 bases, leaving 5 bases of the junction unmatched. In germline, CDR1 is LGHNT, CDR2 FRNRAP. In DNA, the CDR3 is TGTGCTAGTGGTTTAGCGGGGGATACGGGGGAGCTGTTTTTT. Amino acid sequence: CASGLAGDTGELFF.

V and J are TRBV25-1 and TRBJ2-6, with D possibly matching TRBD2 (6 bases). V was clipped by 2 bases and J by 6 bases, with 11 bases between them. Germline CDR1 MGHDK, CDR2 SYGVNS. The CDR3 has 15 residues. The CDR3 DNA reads TGTGCCAGCAGTGAAGCGGGGTCGGCGGCCAACGTCCTGACTTTC. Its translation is CASSEAGSAANVLTF.

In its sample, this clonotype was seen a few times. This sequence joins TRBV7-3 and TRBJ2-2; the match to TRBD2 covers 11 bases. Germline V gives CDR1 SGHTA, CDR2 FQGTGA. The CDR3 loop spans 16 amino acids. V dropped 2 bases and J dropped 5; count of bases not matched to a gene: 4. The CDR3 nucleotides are TGTGCCAGCAGCTTAGCAGGGACTAGCGGAACCGGGGAGCTGTTTTTT. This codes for CASSLAGTSGTGELFF.

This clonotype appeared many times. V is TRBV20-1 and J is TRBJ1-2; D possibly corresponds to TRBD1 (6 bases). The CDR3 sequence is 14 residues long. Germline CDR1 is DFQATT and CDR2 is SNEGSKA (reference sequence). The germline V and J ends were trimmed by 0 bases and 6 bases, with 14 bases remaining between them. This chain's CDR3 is CSARDWGTRDGYTF. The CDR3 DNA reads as TGCAGTGCTAGAGATTGGGGGACAAGAGATGGCTACACCTTC.

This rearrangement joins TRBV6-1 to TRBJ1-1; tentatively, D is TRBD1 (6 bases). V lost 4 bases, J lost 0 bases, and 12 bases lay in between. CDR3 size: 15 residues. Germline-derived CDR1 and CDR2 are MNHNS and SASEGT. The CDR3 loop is CASSGNRALNTEAFF. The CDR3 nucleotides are TGTGCCAGCAGTGGAAACAGGGCGCTGAACACTGAAGCTTTCTTT.

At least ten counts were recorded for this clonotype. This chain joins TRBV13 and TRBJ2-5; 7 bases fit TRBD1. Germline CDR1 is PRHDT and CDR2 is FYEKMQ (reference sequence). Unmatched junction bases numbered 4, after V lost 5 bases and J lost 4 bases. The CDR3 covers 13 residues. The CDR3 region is CASSVGQRETQYF. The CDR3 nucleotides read TGTGCCAGCAGCGTGGGACAGCGAGAGACCCAGTACTTC.

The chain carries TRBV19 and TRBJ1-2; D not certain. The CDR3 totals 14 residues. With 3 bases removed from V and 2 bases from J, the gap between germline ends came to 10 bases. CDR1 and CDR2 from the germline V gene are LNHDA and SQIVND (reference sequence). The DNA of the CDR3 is TGTGCCAGTAGTATCTTGGACGGCAACTATGGCTACACCTTC. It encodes CASSILDGNYGYTF.

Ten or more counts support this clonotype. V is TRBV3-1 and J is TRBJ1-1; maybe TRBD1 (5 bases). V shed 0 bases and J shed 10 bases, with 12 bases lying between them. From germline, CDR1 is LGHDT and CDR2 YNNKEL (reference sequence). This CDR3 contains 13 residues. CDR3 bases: TGTGCCAGCAGCCAAGATTGGATGGGGGGAGCTTTCTTT. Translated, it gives CASSQDWMGGAFF.

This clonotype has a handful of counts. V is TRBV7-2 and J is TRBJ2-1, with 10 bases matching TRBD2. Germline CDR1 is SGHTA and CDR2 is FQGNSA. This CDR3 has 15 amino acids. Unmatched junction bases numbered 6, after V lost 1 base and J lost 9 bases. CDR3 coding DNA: TGTGCCAGCAGCTTAGTAGCGGGAGGCGGAAGTGAGCAGTTCTTC. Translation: CASSLVAGGGSEQFF.

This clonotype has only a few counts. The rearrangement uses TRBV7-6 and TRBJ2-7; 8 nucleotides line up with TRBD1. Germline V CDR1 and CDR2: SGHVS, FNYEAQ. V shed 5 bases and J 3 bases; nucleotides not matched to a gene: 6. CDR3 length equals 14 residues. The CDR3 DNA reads TGTGCCAGCAGCCGCGACAGGGGTGACTACGAGCAGTACTTC. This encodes CASSRDRGDYEQYF.

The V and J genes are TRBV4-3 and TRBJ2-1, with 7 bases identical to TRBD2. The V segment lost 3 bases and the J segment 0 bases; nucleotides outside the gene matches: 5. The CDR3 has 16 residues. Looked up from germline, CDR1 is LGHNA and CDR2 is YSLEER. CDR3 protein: CASSHVAGSSYNEQFF. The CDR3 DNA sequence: TGCGCCAGCAGCCATGTAGCGGGTAGCTCCTACAATGAGCAGTTCTTC.

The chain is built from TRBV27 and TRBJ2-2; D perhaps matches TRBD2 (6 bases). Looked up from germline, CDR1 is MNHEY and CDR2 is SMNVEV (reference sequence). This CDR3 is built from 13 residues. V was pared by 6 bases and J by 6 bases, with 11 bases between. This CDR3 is CASSYRLAGELFF. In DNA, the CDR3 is TGTGCCAGCAGCTATCGACTAGCCGGGGAGCTGTTTTTT.

CDR3 DNA sequence: TGTGCCAGCAGCGGCGGAGGCCCTTTTTCGAAACTGTTTTTT. This codes for CASSGGGPFSKLFF. V is TRBV7-3 and J is TRBJ1-4, with D unclear. This CDR3 comprises 14 residues. CDR1 SGHTA and CDR2 FQGTGA come from the germline V gene. V was pared by 5 bases and J by 11 bases, with 18 bases between.

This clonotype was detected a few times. The CDR3 DNA reads as TGTGCCAGCGGTCTAGCGGGTCACAATGAGCAGTTCTTC. This codes for CASGLAGHNEQFF. The chain uses TRBV12-3 or TRBV12-4 and TRBJ2-1, with 8 nucleotides matching TRBD2. The CDR3 extends over 13 amino acids. V shed 8 bases and J 5 bases; nucleotides not matched to a gene: 5.

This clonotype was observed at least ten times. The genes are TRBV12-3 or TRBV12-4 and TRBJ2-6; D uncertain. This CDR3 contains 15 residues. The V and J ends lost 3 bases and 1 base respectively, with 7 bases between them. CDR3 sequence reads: CASSFSVSGANVLTF. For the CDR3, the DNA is TGTGCCAGCAGTTTTTCGGTTTCTGGGGCCAACGTCCTGACTTTC.

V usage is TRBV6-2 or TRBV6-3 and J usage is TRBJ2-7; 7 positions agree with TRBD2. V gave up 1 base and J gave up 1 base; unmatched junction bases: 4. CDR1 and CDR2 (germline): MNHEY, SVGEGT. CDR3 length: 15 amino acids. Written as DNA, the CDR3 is TGTGCCAGCAGTTACTATTCGGGAGGATCCTACGAGCAGTACTTC. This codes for CASSYYSGGSYEQYF.

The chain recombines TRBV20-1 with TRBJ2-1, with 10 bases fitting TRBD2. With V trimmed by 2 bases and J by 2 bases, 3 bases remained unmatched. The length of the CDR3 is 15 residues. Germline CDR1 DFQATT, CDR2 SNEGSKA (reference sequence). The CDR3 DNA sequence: TGCAGTGCTAGAACCACTAGCGGGACCTACAATGAGCAGTTCTTC. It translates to CSARTTSGTYNEQFF.

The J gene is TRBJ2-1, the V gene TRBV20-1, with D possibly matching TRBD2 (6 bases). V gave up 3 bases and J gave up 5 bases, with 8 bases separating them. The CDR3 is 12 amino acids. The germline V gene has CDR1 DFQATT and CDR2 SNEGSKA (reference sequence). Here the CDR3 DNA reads TGCAGTGCTAGCTGGGGGGACAATGAGCAGTTCTTC. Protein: CSASWGDNEQFF.

The chain's CDR3 is CSPAKIDELRSYNEQFF. DNA for the CDR3: TGCAGTCCTGCCAAAATAGACGAGTTACGGAGCTACAATGAGCAGTTCTTC. This chain uses TRBV20-1 with TRBJ2-1; D is unclear. Germline V lookup: CDR1 DFQATT, CDR2 SNEGSKA (reference sequence). Trimming shortened V by 8 bases and J by 3 bases, and 26 bases separated the two germline ends. This CDR3 spans 17 amino acids.

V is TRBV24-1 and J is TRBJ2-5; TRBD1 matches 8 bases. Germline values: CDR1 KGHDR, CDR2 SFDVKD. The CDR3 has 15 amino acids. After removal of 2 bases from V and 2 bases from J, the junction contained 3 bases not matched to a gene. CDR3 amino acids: CATSDSGTGQETQYF. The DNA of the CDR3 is TGTGCCACCAGTGATTCCGGGACAGGTCAAGAGACCCAGTACTTC.

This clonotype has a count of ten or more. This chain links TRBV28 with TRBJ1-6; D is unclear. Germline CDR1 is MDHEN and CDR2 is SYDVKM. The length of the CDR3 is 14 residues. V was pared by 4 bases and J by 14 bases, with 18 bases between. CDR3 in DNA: TGTGCCAGCAGTTCCGGACCCAACCACGTTTCCCTCCACTTT. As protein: CASSSGPNHVSLHF.

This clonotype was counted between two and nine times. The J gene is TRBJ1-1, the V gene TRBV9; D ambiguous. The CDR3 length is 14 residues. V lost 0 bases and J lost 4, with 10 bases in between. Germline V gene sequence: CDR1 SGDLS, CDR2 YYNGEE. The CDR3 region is CASSVATHLTEAFF. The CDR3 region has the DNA TGTGCCAGCAGCGTAGCTACACACCTCACTGAAGCTTTCTTT.

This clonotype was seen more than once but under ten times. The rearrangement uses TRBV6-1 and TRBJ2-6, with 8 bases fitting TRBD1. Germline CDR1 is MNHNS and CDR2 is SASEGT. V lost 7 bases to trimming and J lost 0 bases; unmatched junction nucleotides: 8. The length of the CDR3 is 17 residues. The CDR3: CASNVGQESSGANVLTF. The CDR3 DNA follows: TGTGCCAGCAACGTGGGACAGGAGAGCTCTGGGGCCAACGTCCTGACTTTC.

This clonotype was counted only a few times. The CDR3 sequence: CAMEDDRRYSYNEQFF. CDR3 nucleotide sequence: TGTGCCATGGAAGACGACAGGCGATACTCCTACAATGAGCAGTTCTTC. The chain links TRBV6-1 to TRBJ2-1; TRBD1 might be the D (6 bases). This CDR3 is built from 16 residues. The germline V gene encodes CDR1 MNHNS and CDR2 SASEGT. Trimming cost V 10 bases and J 0 bases, with 19 bases left between them.

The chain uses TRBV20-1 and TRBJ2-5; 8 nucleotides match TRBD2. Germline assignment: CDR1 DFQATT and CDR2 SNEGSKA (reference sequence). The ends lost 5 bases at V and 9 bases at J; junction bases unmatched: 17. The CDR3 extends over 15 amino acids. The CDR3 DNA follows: TGCAGTGCTCTTCATCCGGGACTAGGTGGATCGGCCCAGTACTTC. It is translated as CSALHPGLGGSAQYF.